The 21 T cell receptor beta chains presented below share a single source sample, sequenced in a study of CD8 T cells in ankylosing spondylitis. Via MiXCR, TCRdb re-called the 5' RACE reads, giving one row per CDR3 protein. The repertoire holds nearly 350,000 distinct CDR3 sequences, with under 15% as singletons. Sequenced material: blood, either unsorted or a sorted T cell fraction (not recorded which). All receptors derive from a male donor with ankylosing spondylitis or in good health (not recorded which).

This clonotype was detected many times. The chain joins TRBV6-1 to TRBJ2-2, with D possibly matching TRBD2 (5 bases). The CDR3 is made up of 13 amino acids. Trimming stripped 6 bases from V and 1 base from J, with 6 bases between. The germline CDR1 and CDR2 sequences are MNHNS and SASEGT. The CDR3 region is CASRGGNTGELFF. Here the CDR3 DNA reads TGTGCCAGCAGAGGAGGGAACACCGGGGAGCTGTTTTTT.

The chain combines TRBV19 with TRBJ2-6; the D is unclear. Trimming took 4 bases from V and 13 from J, leaving 11 bases between them. The germline gives CDR1 LNHDA, CDR2 SQIVND (reference sequence). The CDR3 length is 12 residues. The CDR3 nucleotides are TGTGCCAGTAGTAAGGCGTCGAATGTCCTGACTTTC. Protein: CASSKASNVLTF. Variable domain in full (rest from reference TRBV19 and TRBJ2-6): DGGITQSPKYLFRKEGQNVTLSCEQNLNHDAMYWYRQDPGQGLRLIYYSQIVNDFQKGDIAEGYSVSREKKESFPLTVTSAQKNPTAFYLCASSKASNVLTFGAGSRLTVL.

The chain carries TRBV27 and TRBJ2-5; possibly TRBD2 for D (7 bases). Per the germline V gene, CDR1 is MNHEY and CDR2 is SMNVEV (reference sequence). The CDR3 runs to 15 residues. V was clipped by 4 bases and J by 1 base, with 13 bases between them. The CDR3 reads CASSWLGGAQETQYF. The CDR3 DNA is TGTGCCAGCAGTTGGTTAGGGGGGGCCCAAGAGACCCAGTACTTC.

The chain carries TRBV7-9 and TRBJ2-7, with a tentative D call TRBD2 (5 bases). Trimming cost V 4 bases and J 4 bases, with 8 bases left between them. This CDR3 region has 12 residues. The V gene's germline CDR1 is SEHNR and CDR2 FQNEAQ (reference sequence). The CDR3 is CASSSGVYEQYF. CDR3 coding DNA: TGTGCCAGCAGCTCCGGGGTTTACGAGCAGTACTTC.

The rearrangement joins TRBV12-3 or TRBV12-4 to TRBJ2-4, with 8 bases fitting TRBD2. Trimming at V came to 5 bases and at J to 5 bases, leaving 20 bases not matched to a gene. This CDR3 has 19 residues. The CDR3 loop reads CASSGRGGTPGSVENIQYF. The CDR3 DNA reads as TGTGCCAGCAGTGGCCGGGGGGGGACCCCGGGTTCTGTGGAAAACATTCAGTACTTC.

This clonotype showed up many times. The chain carries TRBV12-3 or TRBV12-4 and TRBJ2-5; 7 bases match TRBD1. After removal of 1 base from V and 2 bases from J, the junction contained 4 bases not matched to a gene. This CDR3 has 15 residues. The CDR3 spells CASSLGGTDQETQYF. CDR3 DNA: TGTGCCAGCAGTTTAGGAGGGACAGATCAAGAGACCCAGTACTTC.

V and J are TRBV12-3 or TRBV12-4 and TRBJ2-2, with no clear D. Trimming removed 6 bases at V and 4 bases at J, with 9 bases between. The CDR3 totals 13 residues. This CDR3 reads CASSKRSTGELFF. The CDR3 DNA follows: TGTGCCAGCAGCAAGCGTAGCACCGGGGAGCTGTTTTTT.

V usage is TRBV12-3 or TRBV12-4 and J usage is TRBJ1-5; a weak D match, TRBD1 (5 bases). V lost 1 base, J lost 2 bases, and 12 bases lay in between. The CDR3 covers 16 residues. In nucleotides, the CDR3 is TGTGCCAGCAGTTTAGGTTCAGGGAGCCGCAATCAGCCCCAGCATTTT. This encodes CASSLGSGSRNQPQHF.

V and J are TRBV4-1 and TRBJ2-3, with no clear D. This CDR3 has 14 residues. Germline V gives CDR1 MGHRA, CDR2 YSYEKL. Trimming stripped 4 bases from V and 0 bases from J, with 8 bases between. For the CDR3, the DNA is TGCGCCAGCAGCCTTCGGGCTAGCACAGATACGCAGTATTTT. Its protein is CASSLRASTDTQYF.

This clonotype was seen a handful of times. The J gene is TRBJ1-2, the V gene TRBV20-1; perhaps TRBD1 as D (6 bases). Germline values: CDR1 DFQATT, CDR2 SNEGSKA (reference sequence). The CDR3 has 14 amino acids. V lost 5 bases and J 8 bases, leaving 21 bases between the germline ends. In DNA form, the CDR3 reads TGCAGTGCTCAGCTGGGTGTGGGGGCCGTCGGCTACACCTTC. This gives the protein CSAQLGVGAVGYTF.

This clonotype was seen a handful of times. This chain joins TRBV9 and TRBJ2-7, with TRBD2 as a possible D gene (6 bases). The CDR3 totals 14 residues. The V and J ends lost 4 bases and 0 bases respectively, with 11 bases between them. Germline assignment: CDR1 SGDLS and CDR2 YYNGEE. The CDR3 here is CASSPSGPSYEQYF. In DNA, the CDR3 is TGTGCCAGCAGCCCAAGCGGGCCCTCCTACGAGCAGTACTTC.

This chain connects TRBV20-1 to TRBJ2-7; 8 bases line up with TRBD1. The CDR3 runs to 14 residues. Trimming cost V 5 bases and J 5 bases; bases outside gene matches: 11. CDR1 is DFQATT, CDR2 SNEGSKA, per germline (reference sequence). CDR3 residues: CSAPTRTGRNEQYF. The CDR3 region has the DNA TGCAGTGCTCCCACGCGGACAGGGAGAAACGAGCAGTACTTC.

This sequence joins TRBV6-1 and TRBJ1-1; D may be TRBD1 (6 bases). Germline V CDR1 and CDR2: MNHNS, SASEGT. Between the trimmed V and J ends, which lost 7 bases and 1 base, there was a span of 13 bases. The CDR3 length is 14 residues. This chain's CDR3 is CASTPNRENTEAFF. The DNA of the CDR3 is TGTGCCAGCACTCCCAACAGGGAGAACACTGAAGCTTTCTTT.

This clonotype was seen many times. The gene calls are TRBV6-1 and TRBJ1-1; D perhaps matches TRBD1 (5 bases). Germline values: CDR1 MNHNS, CDR2 SASEGT. CDR3 length: 14 amino acids. V was clipped by 6 bases and J by 0 bases, with 11 bases between them. CDR3 loop: CASRERGLNTEAFF. The CDR3 DNA reads TGTGCCAGCAGAGAGAGGGGCCTGAACACTGAAGCTTTCTTT.

There are a few counts of this clonotype. V is TRBV5-1 and J is TRBJ2-5; D not resolved. Germline V gives CDR1 SGHRS, CDR2 YFSETQ. V lost 4 bases to trimming and J lost 1 base, with 14 bases between them. CDR3 size: 15 residues. CDR3 bases: TGCGCCAGCAGCCTTAATGGCCCCGCCCAAGAGACCCAGTACTTC. Translated, it gives CASSLNGPAQETQYF. The full variable domain, rest sourced from reference TRBV5-1 and TRBJ2-5, is KAGVTQTPRYLIKTRGQQVTLSCSPISGHRSVSWYQQTPGQGLQFLFEYFSETQRNKGNFPGRFSGRQFSNSRSEMNVSTLELGDSALYLCASSLNGPAQETQYFGPGTRLLVL.

Only a few counts were recorded for this clonotype. V usage is TRBV29-1 and J usage is TRBJ1-1; unclear D gene. V was clipped by 6 bases and J by 3 bases, with 14 bases between them. Germline assignment: CDR1 SQVTM and CDR2 ANQGSEA. The CDR3 length is 13 residues. The CDR3 sequence is CSVADGDYTEAFF. CDR3 DNA: TGCAGCGTCGCAGACGGTGACTACACTGAAGCTTTCTTT.

In this sample, this clonotype turned up a few times. V gene TRBV11-2 combines with J gene TRBJ2-7; D possibly corresponds to TRBD2 (7 bases). Trimming took 1 base from V and 5 from J, leaving 12 bases between them. The CDR3 covers 14 residues. CDR1 SGHAT and CDR2 FQNNGV come from the germline V gene. CDR3 coding DNA: TGTGCCAGCAGCTTAGGACCGGGGGGCCACGAGCAGTACTTC. Its translation: CASSLGPGGHEQYF.

This sequence joins TRBV5-6 and TRBJ1-2, with 7 bases lining up with TRBD1. After removal of 4 bases from V and 13 bases from J, the junction contained 16 bases not matched to a gene. This CDR3 has 14 amino acids. Germline CDR1 and CDR2: SGHDT and YYEEEE. CDR3: CASSPQTGREGGTF. As DNA, the CDR3 is TGTGCCAGCAGCCCTCAGACAGGGAGGGAAGGGGGCACCTTC.

V gene TRBV19 combines with J gene TRBJ2-7; the D gene could be TRBD1 or TRBD2 (5 bases each). The CDR3 is 12 amino acids. Between the trimmed V and J ends, which lost 10 bases and 5 bases, there was a span of 15 bases. The germline gives CDR1 LNHDA, CDR2 SQIVND (reference sequence). The chain's CDR3 is CATSNRDHEQYF. The CDR3 DNA reads as TGTGCCACTTCTAATCGGGACCACGAGCAGTACTTC.

This clonotype was seen a handful of times. DNA of the CDR3: TGCAGTGCTAGAGCCCCCTGGGACCACCGGGCTGAAGCTTTCTTT. The encoded protein is CSARAPWDHRAEAFF. The V gene is TRBV20-1, the J gene TRBJ1-1; D is possibly TRBD1 (5 bases). The CDR3 is made up of 15 amino acids. Germline V gives CDR1 DFQATT, CDR2 SNEGSKA (reference sequence). V was cut by 1 base and J by 6 bases, with 18 bases left in between.

The CDR3 spells CASSPGQALTGELFF. The CDR3 DNA reads TGTGCCAGTAGCCCCGGACAGGCCCTAACCGGGGAGCTGTTTTTT. The genes are TRBV19 and TRBJ2-2; TRBD1 matches at 7 bases. The germline CDR1 and CDR2 sequences are LNHDA and SQIVND (reference sequence). The junction had 9 bases not matched to a gene; V was cut back by 6 bases and J by 5 bases. The CDR3 has 15 residues.